This T cell receptor (beta chain) was recorded in a study of T cells in localized non-small cell lung cancer. The V gene's germline CDR1 is MNHGY and CDR2 SAAAGT. This CDR3 comprises 15 residues. The ends were cut back, 6 bases at V and 4 bases at J, with 18 bases in the middle. A word on this clone: No antigen is known for it.

Study results and limitations: Higher blood T cell density tracked longer overall survival. Within adjacent lung there appeared a median 57 of the top 100 tumor clones.

Assay used: immunoSEQ multiplex PCR; TCRdb lists only in-frame clones, some missing. The sample carries a few thousand clones, approximately 25% recorded once. V is TRBV6-8 and J is TRBJ2-5; D possibly corresponds to TRBD1 (7 bases). The sequences come from lung tumor tissue, collected before any cancer treatment. The TCR originated in a male donor aged 60 or over with stage I lung adenocarcinoma. The DNA for the CDR3 is TGTGCCAGCAGGAGAACGACAGGGACTGGAGAGACCCAGTACTTC. Residues: CASRRTTGTGETQYF.